A single T cell receptor (beta chain) is shown here with its context. This sample was included in a study of shared clonotypes between healthy human individuals. Looked up from germline, CDR1 is SGDLS and CDR2 is YYNGEE. J lost 3 bases, V lost 2 bases, and 4 bases had no gene match. The CDR3 extends over 14 amino acids. Measured with immunoSEQ multiplex PCR; TCRdb has only the in-frame clones, and not every one. The data hold 450,000 to 500,000 clones, with 81% observed a single time. The TCR comes from a woman aged 40 to 55 in good health. Some clones in this sample may be carry-over from other donors' samples. V and J are TRBV9 and TRBJ2-7; TRBD2 aligns across 8 bases. The specimen was PBMCs. The DNA of the CDR3 is TGTGCCAGCAGCGTCAGCGGGAGCGGCTACGAGCAGTACTTC. It is translated as CASSVSGSGYEQYF.